One and the same sample provided the 25 T cell receptor beta chains below, sequenced in a study of T cells in tuberculosis. Repertoires were generated with immunoSEQ multiplex PCR, while TCRdb's copy carries only in-frame clones and drops some. Of about 43,000 clones in the sample, around 94% were seen once. Sample: PBMCs. The receptors derive from a donor between 5 and 29 years old with latent tuberculosis or without tuberculosis infection. Some clones in this sample may be carry-over from other donors' samples.

This chain connects TRBV27 to TRBJ2-5; 9 nucleotides align to TRBD1. The V and J ends lost 3 bases and 2 bases, in that order; junction bases with no gene match: 4. The CDR3 spans 15 residues. Germline V gene sequence: CDR1 MNHEY, CDR2 SMNVEV (reference sequence). CDR3 nucleotide sequence: TGTGCCAGCAGTTTGGGACAGGGACCTCAAGAGACCCAGTACTTC. Amino acid sequence: CASSLGQGPQETQYF.

V is TRBV18 and J is TRBJ2-3; D may be TRBD1 (5 bases). The germline V gene has CDR1 KGHSH and CDR2 LQKENI. The CDR3 extends over 16 amino acids. V was pared by 3 bases and J by 2 bases, with 15 bases between. In DNA, the CDR3 is TGTGCCAGCTCACCTTCAGGGTGGACCAACACAGATACGCAGTATTTT. It codes for CASSPSGWTNTDTQYF.

The chain is built from TRBV4-2 and TRBJ2-2, with 12 bases identical to TRBD2. CDR1 is LGHNA, CDR2 YNFKEQ, per germline. The V segment lost 4 bases and the J segment 2 bases; nucleotides outside the gene matches: 5. The length of the CDR3 is 17 residues. The CDR3 loop reads CASSRRLAGDNTGELFF. CDR3 bases: TGTGCCAGCAGCCGCAGACTAGCGGGAGACAACACCGGGGAGCTGTTTTTT.

This clone was observed a few times. J is TRBJ1-1 and V is TRBV18; D is possibly TRBD1 (5 bases). The CDR3 spans 18 residues. Deletions cut 1 base from V and 0 bases from J, with 18 bases between. CDR1 is KGHSH, CDR2 LQKENI, per germline. The CDR3 region is CASSPRGSSPDMNTEAFF. In DNA form, the CDR3 reads TGTGCCAGCTCACCACGGGGCAGTTCTCCCGATATGAACACTGAAGCTTTCTTT.

This chain uses TRBV30 with TRBJ1-5; D gene unclear. Germline V gene data show CDR1 as GTSNPN and CDR2 as SVGIG (reference sequence). The germline V and J ends were trimmed by 5 bases and 2 bases, with 13 bases remaining between them. The CDR3 is 14 residues long. CDR3 DNA: TGTGCCTGGTGTCAGAGCGGTGGCAATCAGCCCCAGCATTTT. Translated: CAWCQSGGNQPQHF.

The J gene is TRBJ2-1, the V gene TRBV9, with 11 bases lining up with TRBD2. The germline CDR1 and CDR2 sequences are SGDLS and YYNGEE. The J segment lost 5 bases and the V segment lost 6 bases, leaving 16 bases of the junction unmatched. CDR3 length equals 18 residues. The CDR3 spells CASNLHPELAGVDNEQFF. CDR3 nucleotides: TGTGCCAGCAACCTTCACCCCGAACTAGCGGGAGTTGACAATGAGCAGTTCTTC.

J is TRBJ1-2 and V is TRBV9, with D unresolved. Germline lookup yields CDR1 SGDLS and CDR2 YYNGEE. The ends were cut back, 2 bases at V and 2 bases at J, with 4 bases in the middle. The CDR3 totals 12 residues. For the CDR3, the DNA is TGTGCCAGCAGCGTCCCGAACTATGGCTACACCTTC. As protein: CASSVPNYGYTF. The whole variable domain, remainder taken from reference TRBV9 and TRBJ1-2, is DSGVTQTPKHLITATGQRVTLRCSPRSGDLSVYWYQQSLDQGLQFLIQYYNGEERAKGNILERFSAQQFPDLHSELNLSSLELGDSALYFCASSVPNYGYTFGSGTRLTVV.

This chain connects TRBV7-2 to TRBJ2-3; D is undetermined. CDR3 size: 11 residues. Germline CDR1 reads SGHTA; CDR2 reads FQGNSA. The V end was cut by 2 bases, the J end by 6 bases, with 3 bases between. CDR3 DNA sequence: TGTGCCAGCAGCTTACGTGATACGCAGTATTTT. Encoded protein: CASSLRDTQYF.

V is TRBV6-5 and J is TRBJ2-5, with D possibly matching TRBD1 (5 bases). V shed 2 bases and J shed 1 base, with 11 bases lying between them. Germline V gives CDR1 MNHEY, CDR2 SVGAGI. The CDR3 is 15 amino acids. The CDR3 DNA sequence: TGTGCCAGCAGTTACAATGGGGCTAGCCAAGAGACCCAGTACTTC. Translation: CASSYNGASQETQYF.

This clone was recorded only once. The CDR3 sequence is CASRGQGNQPQHF. The CDR3 coding sequence is TGTGCCAGCAGGGGACAGGGTAATCAGCCCCAGCATTTT. V and J are TRBV28 and TRBJ1-5; 9 bases match TRBD1. This CDR3 has 13 amino acids. Trimming cost V 6 bases and J 4 bases; bases outside gene matches: 1. The germline V gene encodes CDR1 MDHEN and CDR2 SYDVKM.

The chain joins TRBV9 to TRBJ2-1; TRBD1 is a possible D gene (6 bases). The CDR3 runs to 17 residues. CDR1 and CDR2 from the germline V gene are SGDLS and YYNGEE. V dropped 3 bases and J dropped 0 bases, with 16 bases sitting between them. The CDR3 here is CASSAKLQGSSYNEQFF. The CDR3 region has the DNA TGTGCCAGCAGCGCCAAACTACAGGGAAGCTCCTACAATGAGCAGTTCTTC. Drawing the rest from reference TRBV9 and TRBJ2-1, the complete variable domain is DSGVTQTPKHLITATGQRVTLRCSPRSGDLSVYWYQQSLDQGLQFLIQYYNGEERAKGNILERFSAQQFPDLHSELNLSSLELGDSALYFCASSAKLQGSSYNEQFFGPGTRLTVL.

This rearrangement joins TRBV19 to TRBJ2-3, with TRBD2 as a possible D gene (5 bases). Per germline, CDR1 LNHDA and CDR2 SQIVND (reference sequence). The CDR3 has 14 amino acids. Trimming removed 3 bases at V and 5 bases at J, with 12 bases between. CDR3 amino acids: CASSMLRGGDTQYF. DNA for the CDR3: TGTGCCAGTAGTATGTTACGAGGAGGAGATACGCAGTATTTT.

The V gene is TRBV18, the J gene TRBJ2-7; 10 nucleotides match TRBD2. The CDR3 runs to 16 residues. V shed 0 bases and J 0 bases; nucleotides not matched to a gene: 2. CDR1 is KGHSH and CDR2 is LQKENI in the germline V gene. The CDR3 DNA follows: TGTGCCAGCTCACCACCGCCTAGCGGGAGCTCCTACGAGCAGTACTTC. Translating gives CASSPPPSGSSYEQYF.

The rearrangement joins TRBV4-1 to TRBJ2-5; weak D call: TRBD2 (6 bases). Trimming pared 0 bases from V and 1 base from J, leaving 12 bases between. Germline CDR1 MGHRA, CDR2 YSYEKL. The CDR3 contains 16 residues. For the CDR3, the DNA is TGCGCCAGCAGCCAAGATTGGGGGGAGAGCCAAGAGACCCAGTACTTC. Residues: CASSQDWGESQETQYF.

This chain joins TRBV6-5 and TRBJ2-4, with no clear D. The ends were cut back, 2 bases at V and 3 bases at J, with 14 bases in the middle. The germline gives CDR1 MNHEY, CDR2 SVGAGI. There are 16 residues in the CDR3. CDR3 nucleotides: TGTGCCAGCAGTTACGAGCCCCTATCAGGCAAAAACATTCAGTACTTC. As protein: CASSYEPLSGKNIQYF.

The genes are TRBV28 and TRBJ2-7; 16 positions agree with TRBD2. J gave up 2 bases and V 6 bases, and 1 base lay outside the gene matches. Germline V gene sequence: CDR1 MDHEN, CDR2 SYDVKM. The CDR3 contains 15 residues. CDR3 nucleotides: TGTGCCAGCAGGGGACTAGCGGGAGGGCCCTACGAGCAGTACTTC. Translation gives CASRGLAGGPYEQYF.

This clone was seen only a few times. The chain links TRBV2 to TRBJ1-5; no firm D call. This CDR3 is built from 14 residues. CDR1 SNHLY and CDR2 FYNNEI come from the germline V gene. The ends were cut back, 6 bases at V and 3 bases at J, with 12 bases in the middle. This chain's CDR3 is CASSSVGANQPQHF. CDR3 nucleotide sequence: TGTGCCAGCAGCTCGGTCGGAGCCAATCAGCCCCAGCATTTT. Full variable domain (missing parts from reference TRBV2 and TRBJ1-5): EPEVTQTPSHQVTQMGQEVILRCVPISNHLYFYWYRQILGQKVEFLVSFYNNEISEKSEIFDDQFSVERPDGSNFTLKIRSTKLEDSAMYFCASSSVGANQPQHFGDGTRLSIL.

The J gene is TRBJ1-1, the V gene TRBV7-9; D possibly corresponds to TRBD1 (5 bases). The V and J ends lost 5 bases and 5 bases respectively, with 9 bases between them. The CDR3 is made up of 12 amino acids. Germline CDR1 reads SEHNR; CDR2 reads FQNEAQ (reference sequence). The CDR3 DNA follows: TGTGCCAGCAGCGTCAGGGATACTGAAGCTTTCTTT. Its protein is CASSVRDTEAFF. The variable domain in full, with the rest retrieved from reference TRBV7-9 and TRBJ1-1, is DTGVSQNPRHKITKRGQNVTFRCDPISEHNRLYWYRQTLGQGPEFLTYFQNEAQLEKSRLLSDRFSAERPKGSFSTLEIQRTEQGDSAMYLCASSVRDTEAFFGQGTRLTVV.

The chain combines TRBV7-9 with TRBJ2-2; TRBD1 matches 7 bases. The germline CDR1 and CDR2 sequences are SEHNR and FQNEAQ (reference sequence). CDR3 length equals 15 residues. Unmatched junction bases numbered 4, after V lost 6 bases and J lost 0 bases. Here the CDR3 DNA reads TGTGCCAGCAGTTTGACAGGGACGAACACCGGGGAGCTGTTTTTT. As protein: CASSLTGTNTGELFF.

This chain links TRBV27 with TRBJ2-5, with D possibly being TRBD1 (5 bases). With 0 bases removed from V and 6 bases from J, the gap between germline ends came to 20 bases. This CDR3 region has 17 residues. The germline gives CDR1 MNHEY, CDR2 SMNVEV (reference sequence). CDR3 sequence: CASSLSPAFGAGKTQYF. DNA for the CDR3: TGTGCCAGCAGTTTATCCCCGGCTTTTGGGGCTGGGAAGACCCAGTACTTC.

In DNA, the CDR3 is TGTGCCAGCAGCTTAAGCGTTTCATTGGGCACCGGGGAGCTGTTTTTT. It translates to CASSLSVSLGTGELFF. The V gene is TRBV7-2, the J gene TRBJ2-2, with D unclear. The CDR3 has 16 amino acids. The ends were cut back, 2 bases at V and 4 bases at J, with 14 bases in the middle. Germline-derived CDR1 and CDR2 are SGHTA and FQGNSA.

The chain combines TRBV4-3 with TRBJ2-3; D not certain. The CDR3 consists of 15 residues. Trimming removed 6 bases at V and 4 bases at J, with 17 bases between. Germline loops: CDR1 LGHNA, CDR2 YSLEER. The DNA of the CDR3 is TGCGCCAGCAGTCTTATAGGTGGCGGCGCAGATACGCAGTATTTT. Translated, it gives CASSLIGGGADTQYF.

This clone was detected once. J is TRBJ1-5 and V is TRBV7-2, with D unclear. The V gene's germline CDR1 is SGHTA and CDR2 FQGNSA. The V and J ends lost 1 base and 7 bases respectively, with 26 bases between them. The CDR3 has 19 amino acids. CDR3 sequence reads: CASSLVLADGFSGRQPQHF. Here the CDR3 DNA reads TGTGCCAGCAGCTTAGTCCTGGCAGACGGGTTTTCCGGGAGACAGCCCCAGCATTTT.

This clone came up a few times. The gene calls are TRBV28 and TRBJ2-1, with D possibly TRBD1 on 5 matching bases. Germline assignment: CDR1 MDHEN and CDR2 SYDVKM. V shed 6 bases and J shed 5 bases, with 17 bases lying between them. This CDR3 is built from 15 residues. The CDR3 coding sequence is TGTGCCAGCAGGGACATGGCGGTCGTTCACAATGAGCAGTTCTTC. It yields the protein CASRDMAVVHNEQFF. Using reference TRBV28 and TRBJ2-1 for the parts outside the CDR3, the full variable domain is DVKVTQSSRYLVKRTGEKVFLECVQDMDHENMFWYRQDPGLGLRLIYFSYDVKMKEKGDIPEGYSVSREKKERFSLILESASTNQTSMYLCASRDMAVVHNEQFFGPGTRLTVL.

The chain recombines TRBV5-1 with TRBJ1-1, with 8 bases matching TRBD1. From germline, CDR1 is SGHRS and CDR2 YFSETQ. CDR3 length: 17 residues. V lost 1 base, J lost 4 bases, and 12 bases stayed unmatched. CDR3: CASSLPGQGKGSTEAFF. The CDR3 DNA follows: TGCGCCAGCAGCTTGCCTGGACAGGGTAAGGGGTCCACTGAAGCTTTCTTT.